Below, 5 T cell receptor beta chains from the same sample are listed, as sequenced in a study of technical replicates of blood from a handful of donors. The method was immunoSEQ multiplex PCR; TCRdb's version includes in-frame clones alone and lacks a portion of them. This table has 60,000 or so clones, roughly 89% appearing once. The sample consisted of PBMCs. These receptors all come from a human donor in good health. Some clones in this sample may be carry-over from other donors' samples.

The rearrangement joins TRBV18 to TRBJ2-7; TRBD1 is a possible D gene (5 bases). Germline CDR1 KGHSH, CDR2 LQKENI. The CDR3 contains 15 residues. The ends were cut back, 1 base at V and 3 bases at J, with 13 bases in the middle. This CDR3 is CASSPRLKGDYEQYF. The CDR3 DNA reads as TGTGCCAGCTCACCACGCCTGAAAGGGGACTACGAGCAGTACTTC. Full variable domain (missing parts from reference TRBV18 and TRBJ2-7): NAGVMQNPRHLVRRRGQEARLRCSPMKGHSHVYWYRQLPEEGLKFMVYLQKENIIDESGMPKERFSAEFPKEGPSILRIQQVVRGDSAAYFCASSPRLKGDYEQYFGPGTRLTVT.

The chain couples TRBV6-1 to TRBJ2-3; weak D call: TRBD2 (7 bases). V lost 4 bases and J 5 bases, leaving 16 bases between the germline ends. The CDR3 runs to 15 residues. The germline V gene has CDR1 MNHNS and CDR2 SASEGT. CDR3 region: CASSGVGGRGDTQYF. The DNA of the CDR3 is TGTGCCAGCAGTGGGGTCGGGGGGCGTGGAGATACGCAGTATTTT.

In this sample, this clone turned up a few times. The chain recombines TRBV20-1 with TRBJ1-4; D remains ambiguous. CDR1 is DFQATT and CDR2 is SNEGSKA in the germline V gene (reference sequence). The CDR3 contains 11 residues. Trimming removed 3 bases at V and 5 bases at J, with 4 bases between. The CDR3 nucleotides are TGCAGTGCTAGCCCGAATGAAAAACTGTTTTTT. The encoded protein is CSASPNEKLFF.

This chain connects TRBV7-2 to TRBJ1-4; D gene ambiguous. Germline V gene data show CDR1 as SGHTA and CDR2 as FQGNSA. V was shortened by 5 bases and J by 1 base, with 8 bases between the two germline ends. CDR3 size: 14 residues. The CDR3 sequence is CASSPFRTNEKLFF. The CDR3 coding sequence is TGTGCCAGCAGCCCCTTTAGAACTAATGAAAAACTGTTTTTT.

The CDR3 spells CASSPPQTSGSSNEQFF. Written as DNA, the CDR3 is TGTGCCAGCTCACCACCACAAACTAGCGGGAGCTCGAATGAGCAGTTCTTC. V gene TRBV18 combines with J gene TRBJ2-1, with 11 bases identical to TRBD2. V lost 0 bases, J lost 7 bases, and 8 bases stayed unmatched. The CDR3 is made up of 17 amino acids. From germline, CDR1 is KGHSH and CDR2 LQKENI. The variable domain in full, completed from reference TRBV18 and TRBJ2-1, reads NAGVMQNPRHLVRRRGQEARLRCSPMKGHSHVYWYRQLPEEGLKFMVYLQKENIIDESGMPKERFSAEFPKEGPSILRIQQVVRGDSAAYFCASSPPQTSGSSNEQFFGPGTRLTVL.